Below, 7 T cell receptor beta chains from the same sample are listed, as sequenced in a study of T cell clonality in common variable immunodeficiency. This table comes from immunoSEQ multiplex PCR, and its TCRdb copy is limited to in-frame clones, with some not included. Listed for the sample are some 80,000 clones, none seen a single time. The sequenced sample was peripheral blood mononuclear cells. All receptors derive from a person aged 18 to 70 in good health.

The sample holds many counts of this clone. The read terminates 3 residues before the CDR3 end, so the remaining end is supplied by the germline J gene. The genes are TRBV6-2 or TRBV6-3 and TRBJ2-7; D is undetermined. Germline CDR1 reads MNHEY; CDR2 reads SVGEGT. This CDR3 has 12 amino acids. V lost 4 bases and J lost 4, with 8 bases in between. CDR3 DNA, as far as it was read: TGTGCCAGCAGTTTAAATAGTTACGAG. This gives the protein CASSLNSYE. The whole CDR3 protein reads CASSLNSYEQYF.

CDR3 DNA (partial): TGTGCCAGCAGCTCAGGGGGAAGCTCCTACGAG. Translation gives CASSSGGSSYE. The complete CDR3 protein is CASSSGGSSYEQYF. V and J are TRBV7-6 and TRBJ2-7; 7 bases are a match to TRBD1. The read is 3 residues too short to cover the CDR3 end, so that end is filled in from the germline J gene. The V gene end was trimmed by 4 bases and the J gene end by 0 bases; junction bases not matched to a gene: 3. The CDR3 contains 14 residues. In germline, CDR1 is SGHVS, CDR2 FNYEAQ.

In this sample, this clone turned up a few times. The read comes to an end 3 residues before the CDR3 does, leaving the germline J gene to fill in the end. The chain uses TRBV11-3 and TRBJ2-3; D perhaps matches TRBD1 (6 bases). The V gene's germline CDR1 is SGHNT and CDR2 YENEEA. V lost 5 bases and J 4 bases, leaving 16 bases between the germline ends. The length of the CDR3 is 15 residues. The CDR3 loop is CASSPPGAGADTQYF. The covered CDR3 bases are TGTGCCAGCAGCCCGCCCGGGGCAGGGGCAGATACG.

This clone has ten or more counts. The DNA ends 3 residues before the CDR3 does, and the rest of the CDR3 is filled in from the germline J gene. This chain uses TRBV19 with TRBJ1-1; 7 bases fit TRBD1. The CDR3 runs 14 residues. The germline CDR1 and CDR2 sequences are LNHDA and SQIVND (reference sequence). Trimming took 4 bases from V and 4 from J; bases not matched to a gene: 6. CDR3 sequence: CASSKQGMSTEAFF. Incomplete CDR3 DNA: TGTGCCAGTAGTAAACAGGGGATGAGCACTGAA.

This clone was recorded at least ten times. Mismatch with germline at one junction end may stem from a read error. With the read ending 3 residues before the CDR3 end, the germline J gene is used to fill in that end. This rearrangement joins TRBV4-2 to TRBJ2-3; 9 bases map to TRBD2. The CDR3 extends over 16 amino acids. CDR1 LGHNA and CDR2 YNFKEQ come from the germline V gene. CDR3: CASSQVLAGSTDTQYF. The DNA read from the CDR3 is TGCGCCAGCAGCCAAGTCCTAGCGGGGAGCACAGATACG.

This clone has at least ten counts. From the germline J gene comes the end of the CDR3, since the read stops 3 residues before it. The V call is TRBV10-3, the J call TRBJ1-2; no reliable D call. The germline V gene has CDR1 ENHRY and CDR2 SYGVKD. The CDR3 has 14 amino acids. CDR3 protein: CAISESPAGTGYTF. The covered CDR3 bases are TGTGCCATCAGTGAGTCCCCAGCGGGAACGGGC.

This clone has at least ten counts. The CDR3 region is CASNLGLAASTDTQYF. The covered CDR3 bases are TGTGCCAGTAACCTGGGGCTAGCGGCTAGCACAGATACG. V and J are TRBV19 and TRBJ2-3; 7 nucleotides align to TRBD2. The observed sequence ends 3 residues before the CDR3 terminus, with the missing tail filled in from the germline J gene. Trimming cost V 7 bases and J 0 bases; bases outside gene matches: 10. The V gene's germline CDR1 is LNHDA and CDR2 SQIVND (reference sequence). The length of the CDR3 is 16 residues.